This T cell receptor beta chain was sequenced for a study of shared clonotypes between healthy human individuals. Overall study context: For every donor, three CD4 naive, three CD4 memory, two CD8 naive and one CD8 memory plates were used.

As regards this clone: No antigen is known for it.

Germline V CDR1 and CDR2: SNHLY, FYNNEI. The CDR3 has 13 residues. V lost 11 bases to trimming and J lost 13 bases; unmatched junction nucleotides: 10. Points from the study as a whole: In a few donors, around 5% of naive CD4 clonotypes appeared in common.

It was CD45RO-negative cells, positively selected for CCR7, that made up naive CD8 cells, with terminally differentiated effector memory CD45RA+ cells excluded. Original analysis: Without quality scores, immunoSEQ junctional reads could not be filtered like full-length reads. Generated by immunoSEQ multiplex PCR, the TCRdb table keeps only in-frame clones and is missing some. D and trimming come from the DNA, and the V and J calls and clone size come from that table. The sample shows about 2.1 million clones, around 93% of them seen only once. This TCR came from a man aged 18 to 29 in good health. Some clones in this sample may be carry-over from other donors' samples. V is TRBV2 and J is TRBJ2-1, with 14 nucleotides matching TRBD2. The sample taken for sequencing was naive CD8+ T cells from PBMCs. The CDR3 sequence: CAVGDGLAGGQFF. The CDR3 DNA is TGTGCCGTCGGCGATGGACTAGCGGGAGGACAGTTCTTC.